This TCR beta chain derives from a study of blood T cells in healthy people across ages. Study at large: The template switching approach captured approximately one barcoded beta molecule for every two T cells. Study-wide results and caveats: Greater diversity and more naive CD4+ cells were seen in long-lived donors than in aged donors. The diversity estimates, figures obtained from one million T cells, were considered underestimates.

The authors ran a second PCR of 7 to 11 cycles using a sample-barcoded 5' primer and a J-beta primer mix. Tags on each cDNA molecule came from a template-switch adaptor with 12 random nucleotides. One entry per CDR3 protein, called by TCRdb with MiXCR from the 5' RACE reads. The sample lists 850,000 to 950,000 distinct CDR3 sequences, 29% occurring once. Comment on this clonotype: Its cognate antigen is unknown. Possible read error: a much larger clone is one base away.

The receptor was isolated from a woman of 80 years or more in good health. Sequencing input: blood.

CDR3: CASDGQGESGQFF. The DNA of the CDR3 is TGTGCCAGCGACGGACAGGGGGAAAGTGGGCAGTTCTTC. V and J are TRBV18 and TRBJ2-1; 10 nucleotides match TRBD1. V lost 8 bases, J lost 12 bases, and 10 bases stayed unmatched. Germline V lookup: CDR1 KGHSH, CDR2 LQKENI. The CDR3 extends over 13 amino acids.